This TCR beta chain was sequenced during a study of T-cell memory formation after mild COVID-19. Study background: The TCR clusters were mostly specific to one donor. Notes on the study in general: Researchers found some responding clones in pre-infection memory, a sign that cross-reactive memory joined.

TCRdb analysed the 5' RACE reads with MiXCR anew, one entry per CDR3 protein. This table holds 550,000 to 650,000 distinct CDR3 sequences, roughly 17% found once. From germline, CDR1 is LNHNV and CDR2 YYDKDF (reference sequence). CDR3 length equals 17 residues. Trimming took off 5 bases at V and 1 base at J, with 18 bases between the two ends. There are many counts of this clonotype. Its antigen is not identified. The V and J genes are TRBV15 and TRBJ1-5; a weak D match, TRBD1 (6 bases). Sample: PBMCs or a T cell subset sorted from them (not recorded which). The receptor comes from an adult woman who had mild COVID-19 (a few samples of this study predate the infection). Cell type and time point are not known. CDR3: CATSSSLRQGSNQPQHF. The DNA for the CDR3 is TGTGCCACCAGCTCATCCCTTCGGCAGGGGAGCAATCAGCCCCAGCATTTT.